Listed here are 16 T cell receptor beta chains from one sample, sequenced in a study of memory CD4+ T cells and cytomegalovirus serostatus. Repertoires were generated with immunoSEQ multiplex PCR, while TCRdb's copy carries only in-frame clones and drops some. The data hold roughly 76,000 clones, with 78% observed a single time. The sort gate was single viable CD3+CD4+CD8-CD45RO+ cells for memory CD4+ T cells. Sequencing used memory CD4+ T cells from blood. Every receptor here comes from an adult in good health and CMV-seropositive.

The V and J genes are TRBV5-4 and TRBJ1-2; D is uncertain. The CDR3 consists of 12 residues. The V gene's germline CDR1 is SGHNT and CDR2 YYREEE (reference sequence). V dropped 3 bases and J dropped 6 bases, with 9 bases sitting between them. The CDR3, as DNA: TGTGCCAGCAGCTCCCTTTCGAATGGCTACACCTTC. The encoded protein is CASSSLSNGYTF.

This clone was counted once. J is TRBJ2-2 and V is TRBV5-4; 10 bases line up with TRBD2. The J segment lost 3 bases and the V segment lost 10 bases, leaving 6 bases of the junction unmatched. This CDR3 is 14 amino acids long. CDR1 and CDR2 from the germline V gene are SGHNT and YYREEE (reference sequence). The CDR3: CAFRTSGYTGELFF. DNA of the CDR3: TGTGCCTTTCGGACTAGCGGTTACACCGGGGAGCTGTTTTTT.

V gene TRBV10-3 combines with J gene TRBJ2-1, with TRBD2 identical over 12 bases. Losses at the gene ends were 2 bases for V and 6 bases for J; bases not matched to a gene: 2. Germline V CDR1 and CDR2: ENHRY, SYGVKD. The CDR3 has 15 residues. CDR3 in amino acids: CAISEQLAGGNEQFF. CDR3 sequence (DNA): TGTGCCATCAGTGAGCAACTAGCGGGAGGCAATGAGCAGTTCTTC.

The V and J genes are TRBV19 and TRBJ2-7; 11 bases agree with TRBD1. The V segment lost 4 bases and the J segment 5 bases; nucleotides outside the gene matches: 4. CDR3 length: 14 residues. The germline V gene has CDR1 LNHDA and CDR2 SQIVND (reference sequence). The CDR3 loop is CASSTMDRGHEQYF. In nucleotides, the CDR3 is TGTGCCAGTAGTACTATGGACAGGGGGCACGAGCAGTACTTC. Together with reference TRBV19 and TRBJ2-7, the CDR3 gives the full variable domain: DGGITQSPKYLFRKEGQNVTLSCEQNLNHDAMYWYRQDPGQGLRLIYYSQIVNDFQKGDIAEGYSVSREKKESFPLTVTSAQKNPTAFYLCASSTMDRGHEQYFGPGTRLTVT.

The V gene is TRBV30, the J gene TRBJ2-7; possibly TRBD1 for D (6 bases). This CDR3 contains 14 residues. CDR1 is GTSNPN, CDR2 SVGIG, per germline (reference sequence). Trimming cost V 4 bases and J 2 bases, with 15 bases left between them. In nucleotides, the CDR3 is TGTGCCTGGACCGGACAGAAATTGACCTACGAGCAGTACTTC. Amino acid sequence: CAWTGQKLTYEQYF.

J is TRBJ2-7 and V is TRBV7-9; D not resolved. The CDR3 loop spans 13 amino acids. Germline V gene lookup returns CDR1 SEHNR and CDR2 FQNEAQ (reference sequence). Between the trimmed V and J ends, which lost 5 bases and 4 bases, there was a span of 12 bases. CDR3 coding DNA: TGTGCCAGCAGCACCGGGTCTCTTTACGAGCAGTACGTC. Its protein is CASSTGSLYEQYV.

The chain combines TRBV19 with TRBJ1-2, with D perhaps matching TRBD1 (6 bases). V was clipped by 4 bases and J by 5 bases, with 26 bases between them. Germline CDR1 LNHDA, CDR2 SQIVND (reference sequence). CDR3 length: 18 residues. CDR3 protein: CASSTSDSYYRGGYGYTF. The CDR3 DNA reads TGTGCCAGTAGTACCTCGGACAGTTACTACCGTGGTGGGTATGGCTACACCTTC.

V gene TRBV2 combines with J gene TRBJ2-1; no firm D call. The CDR3 runs 11 residues. The V and J ends lost 4 bases and 12 bases respectively, with 10 bases between them. The germline CDR1 and CDR2 sequences are SNHLY and FYNNEI. The CDR3 here is CASSGLASQFF. CDR3 nucleotides: TGTGCCAGCAGTGGGTTAGCTTCGCAGTTCTTC.

This rearrangement joins TRBV10-3 to TRBJ1-2; D uncertain. The germline V and J ends were trimmed by 2 bases and 7 bases, with 8 bases remaining between them. The CDR3 has 12 residues. Germline V gene sequence: CDR1 ENHRY, CDR2 SYGVKD. CDR3: CAISERRSGYTF. The CDR3 region has the DNA TGTGCCATCAGTGAGAGGAGAAGTGGCTACACCTTC.

The chain links TRBV5-1 to TRBJ2-2; TRBD1 matches at 7 bases. Germline V CDR1 and CDR2: SGHRS, YFSETQ. The CDR3 loop spans 15 amino acids. The J segment lost 0 bases and the V segment lost 8 bases, leaving 7 bases of the junction unmatched. CDR3 sequence reads: CASREGATNTGELFF. CDR3 in DNA: TGCGCCAGTCGCGAGGGGGCTACGAACACCGGGGAGCTGTTTTTT.

In this sample, this clone turned up a few times. V usage is TRBV7-9 and J usage is TRBJ1-3; D remains unclear. The ends were cut back, 3 bases at V and 8 bases at J, with 11 bases in the middle. The CDR3 loop spans 13 amino acids. CDR1 and CDR2 from the germline V gene are SEHNR and FQNEAQ (reference sequence). CDR3 sequence (DNA): TGTGCCAGCAGCTTTCTGAGATTTGACACCATATATTTT. Translation gives CASSFLRFDTIYF. Full variable domain (rest looked up from reference TRBV7-9 and TRBJ1-3): DTGVSQNPRHKITKRGQNVTFRCDPISEHNRLYWYRQTLGQGPEFLTYFQNEAQLEKSRLLSDRFSAERPKGSFSTLEIQRTEQGDSAMYLCASSFLRFDTIYFGEGSWLTVV.

This chain uses TRBV2 with TRBJ2-5; D is perhaps TRBD1 (5 bases). From germline, CDR1 is SNHLY and CDR2 FYNNEI. This CDR3 region has 12 residues. V lost 11 bases to trimming and J lost 0 bases, with 10 bases between them. The CDR3 coding sequence is TGTGCCTGCCGACAGTACCAAGAGACCCAGTACTTC. It encodes CACRQYQETQYF.

CDR3 coding DNA: TGTGCCAGCAGGGGGAGGACAGGGTGGAATAGCAATCAGCCCCAGCATTTT. Translated, it gives CASRGRTGWNSNQPQHF. The chain recombines TRBV27 with TRBJ1-5; 8 nucleotides align to TRBD1. The CDR3 sequence is 17 residues long. Losses at the gene ends were 6 bases for V and 0 bases for J; bases not matched to a gene: 10. Germline V gives CDR1 MNHEY, CDR2 SMNVEV (reference sequence).

The V and J genes are TRBV19 and TRBJ2-3; 12 nucleotides match TRBD2. The germline gives CDR1 LNHDA, CDR2 SQIVND (reference sequence). This CDR3 has 16 residues. The V segment lost 3 bases and the J segment 4 bases; nucleotides outside the gene matches: 5. The CDR3 region has the DNA TGTGCCAGTAGTATGCCGACTAGCGGGGGACCAGATACGCAGTATTTT. Translated: CASSMPTSGGPDTQYF.

The chain is built from TRBV9 and TRBJ2-1, with TRBD2 as a possible D gene (5 bases). This CDR3 has 14 residues. Trimming removed 3 bases from V and 6 bases from J, with 13 bases in between. The germline V gene encodes CDR1 SGDLS and CDR2 YYNGEE. In DNA, the CDR3 is TGTGCCAGCAGCGCGAACGGACTCTTCAATGAGCAGTTCTTC. It codes for CASSANGLFNEQFF. Looking up the rest from reference TRBV9 and TRBJ2-1 gives the full variable domain: DSGVTQTPKHLITATGQRVTLRCSPRSGDLSVYWYQQSLDQGLQFLIQYYNGEERAKGNILERFSAQQFPDLHSELNLSSLELGDSALYFCASSANGLFNEQFFGPGTRLTVL.

The chain joins TRBV28 to TRBJ1-2; a weak D match, TRBD1 (5 bases). In germline, CDR1 is MDHEN, CDR2 SYDVKM. The germline V and J ends were trimmed by 5 bases and 1 base, with 8 bases remaining between them. The CDR3 spans 13 residues. CDR3 DNA: TGTGCCAGCAGTGCCAGGGTTAACTATGGCTACACCTTC. Translation gives CASSARVNYGYTF.